This T cell receptor (beta chain) comes out of a study of response to subunit inactivated influenza vaccine. Overall study findings and caveats: Authors suggested each seasonal influenza vaccination recruits few new T cells.

This clonotype turned up a few times. Its target is unknown. The germline V gene has CDR1 LGHNA and CDR2 YNFKEQ. The CDR3 runs 16 residues. V lost 0 bases and J 8 bases, leaving 14 bases between the germline ends. TCRdb called the RT-PCR reads again in MiXCR, with one record for every CDR3 protein. The sample lists about 480,000 distinct CDR3 sequences, approximately 11% occurring once. This sequence originates from a middle-aged man who received an inactivated influenza vaccine. The material sequenced was PBMCs from blood, taken 45 days after vaccination. The chain employs TRBV4-2 and TRBJ1-6; maybe TRBD1 (5 bases). The CDR3 sequence: CASSQDHGRVDSPLHF. In DNA form, the CDR3 reads TGTGCCAGCAGCCAAGACCATGGCAGGGTGGATTCACCCCTCCACTTT.